This TCR beta chain is from a study of shared clonotypes between healthy human individuals. Assay runs were performed at deep level. TCRdb's copy holds only in-frame clones and misses some; the assay was immunoSEQ multiplex PCR. The sample consists of millions of clones, about 94% of them appearing once. CD45RO-negative, CCR7-selected cells formed the naive CD8 fraction, which excluded terminally differentiated effector memory CD45RA+ cells. Trimming took 1 base from V and 0 from J, leaving 5 bases between them. Germline CDR1 SGHVS, CDR2 FQNEAQ. The CDR3 length is 14 residues. This clone has only one observation.

V gene TRBV7-8 combines with J gene TRBJ2-3; no clear D. The clonotype was recovered from a man aged 18-30 years in good health. Sequencing was carried out using naive CD8+ T cells sorted from blood. CDR3: CASSLDGSTDTQYF. The CDR3 DNA reads TGTGCCAGCAGCTTAGACGGGAGCACAGATACGCAGTATTTT.